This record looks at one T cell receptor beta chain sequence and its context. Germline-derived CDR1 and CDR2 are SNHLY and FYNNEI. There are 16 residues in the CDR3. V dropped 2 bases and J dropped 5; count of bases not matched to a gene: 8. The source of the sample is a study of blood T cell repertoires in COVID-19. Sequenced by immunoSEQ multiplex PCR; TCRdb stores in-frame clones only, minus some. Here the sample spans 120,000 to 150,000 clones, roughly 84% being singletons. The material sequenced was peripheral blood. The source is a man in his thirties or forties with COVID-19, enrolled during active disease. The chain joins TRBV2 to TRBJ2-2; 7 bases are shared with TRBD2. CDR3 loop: CASSEKAGAFTGELFF. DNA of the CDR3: TGTGCCAGCAGTGAAAAGGCGGGAGCGTTTACCGGGGAGCTGTTTTTT.